The clone carrying this T cell receptor beta chain has more than one count but fewer than ten. Researchers made TCR beta libraries by using iRepertoire HTBI primers and running Arm-PCR on CDR3 regions. One entry per CDR3 protein results from TCRdb running MiXCR on the multiplex PCR reads. The sample has 500,000 or so distinct CDR3 sequences; around 15% are singletons. Time point given: newly diagnosed GD, antithyroid drugs for less than 3 months. RNA from PBMCs was the source of the TCR library. The sample originates from a study of regulatory T cells in long-lasting Graves disease. The CDR3 sequence is 12 residues long. The germline V and J ends were trimmed by 6 bases and 12 bases, with 15 bases remaining between them. A further study also used this sample, focusing on T cells in Graves' hyperthyroidism and ophthalmopathy. That report notes: The HTBI primer set drove a first-round RT-PCR of the TCR CDR3.

The sequence derives from a middle-aged man with Graves disease. The sample here was peripheral blood mononuclear cells (PBMCs), taken at new diagnosis, from a patient treated with antithyroid drugs. The genes are TRBV12-3 or TRBV12-4 and TRBJ2-1; either TRBD1 or TRBD2 may supply D (5 bases each). CDR3 in DNA: TGTGCCAGCAGCTTCCCGGGAACAGGGCAGTTCTTC. Translated: CASSFPGTGQFF.